One and the same sample provided the 3 T cell receptor beta chains below, sequenced in a study of blood T cell repertoires in COVID-19. Some clones are missing from TCRdb's copy, which holds only in-frame ones; the method was immunoSEQ multiplex PCR. The data contain 180,000 or so clones, about 90% of them seen just once; the ten biggest clones take up approximately 10%. Sequenced material: peripheral blood. These receptors were obtained from an older woman with COVID-19, enrolled during active disease.

The chain employs TRBV5-1 and TRBJ1-4, with D tentatively TRBD1 (5 bases). Looked up from germline, CDR1 is SGHRS and CDR2 is YFSETQ. The CDR3 is made up of 15 amino acids. Trimming cost V 1 base and J 7 bases, with 14 bases left between them. The CDR3 reads CASSLSWQGLEKLFF. The CDR3 DNA reads TGCGCCAGCAGCTTGTCCTGGCAGGGTCTTGAAAAACTGTTTTTT. The full variable domain, with the rest looked up from reference TRBV5-1 and TRBJ1-4, is KAGVTQTPRYLIKTRGQQVTLSCSPISGHRSVSWYQQTPGQGLQFLFEYFSETQRNKGNFPGRFSGRQFSNSRSEMNVSTLELGDSALYLCASSLSWQGLEKLFFGSGTQLSVL.

CDR3 sequence reads: CASSYFGGVNTEAFF. CDR3 nucleotide sequence: TGTGCCAGCAGTTACTTCGGAGGAGTGAACACTGAAGCTTTCTTT. The chain links TRBV6-5 to TRBJ1-1; no definite D call. Germline V CDR1 and CDR2: MNHEY, SVGAGI. Trimming cost V 1 base and J 0 bases, with 9 bases left between them. The CDR3 is 15 residues long.

The chain links TRBV12-3 or TRBV12-4 to TRBJ1-6; D unclear. This CDR3 is built from 13 residues. V lost 5 bases and J lost 4, with 6 bases in between. The CDR3 loop is CASSRLYNSPLHF. DNA of the CDR3: TGTGCCAGCAGTCGACTGTATAATTCACCCCTCCACTTT.